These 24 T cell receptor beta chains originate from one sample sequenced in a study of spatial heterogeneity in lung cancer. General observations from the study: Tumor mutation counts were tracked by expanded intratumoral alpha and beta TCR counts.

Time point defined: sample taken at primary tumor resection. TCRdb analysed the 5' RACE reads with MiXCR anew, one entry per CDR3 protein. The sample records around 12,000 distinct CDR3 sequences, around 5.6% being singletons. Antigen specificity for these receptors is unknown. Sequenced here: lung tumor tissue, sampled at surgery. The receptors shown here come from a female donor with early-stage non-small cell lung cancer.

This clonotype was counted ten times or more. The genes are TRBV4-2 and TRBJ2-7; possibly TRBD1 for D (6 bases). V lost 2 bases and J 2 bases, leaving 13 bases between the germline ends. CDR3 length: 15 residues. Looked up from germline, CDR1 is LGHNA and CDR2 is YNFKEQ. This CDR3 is CASSQRQAAPYEQYF. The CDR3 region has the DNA TGTGCCAGCAGCCAAAGACAGGCGGCTCCCTACGAGCAGTACTTC.

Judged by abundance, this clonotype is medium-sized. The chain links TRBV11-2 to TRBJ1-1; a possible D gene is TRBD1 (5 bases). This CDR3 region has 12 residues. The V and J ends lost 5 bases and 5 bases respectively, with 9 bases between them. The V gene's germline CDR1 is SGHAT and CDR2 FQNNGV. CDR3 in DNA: TGTGCCAGCAGCCGGTGGGGGACTGAAGCTTTCTTT. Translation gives CASSRWGTEAFF.

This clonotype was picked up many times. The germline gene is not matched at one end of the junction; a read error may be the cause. CDR3 nucleotide sequence: TGTGTCAGCAGTTTCGGGGACACTGAAGCTTTCTTT. Translated, it gives CVSSFGDTEAFF. The chain couples TRBV12-3 or TRBV12-4 to TRBJ1-1; D not resolved. This CDR3 is built from 12 residues.

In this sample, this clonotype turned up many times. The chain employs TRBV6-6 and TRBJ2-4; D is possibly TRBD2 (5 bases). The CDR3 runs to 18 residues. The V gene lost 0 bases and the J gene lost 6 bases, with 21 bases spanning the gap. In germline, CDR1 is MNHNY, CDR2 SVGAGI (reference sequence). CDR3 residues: CASSYSIMQAPRGNIQYF. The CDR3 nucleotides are TGTGCCAGCAGTTACTCGATTATGCAGGCCCCACGGGGAAACATTCAGTACTTC.

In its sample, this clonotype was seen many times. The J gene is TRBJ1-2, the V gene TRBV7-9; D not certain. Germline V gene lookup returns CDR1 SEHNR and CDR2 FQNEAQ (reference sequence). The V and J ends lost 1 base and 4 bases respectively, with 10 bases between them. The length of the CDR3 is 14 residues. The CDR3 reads CASSLVPSIYGYTF. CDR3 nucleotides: TGTGCCAGCAGCTTAGTTCCGAGCATCTATGGCTACACCTTC.

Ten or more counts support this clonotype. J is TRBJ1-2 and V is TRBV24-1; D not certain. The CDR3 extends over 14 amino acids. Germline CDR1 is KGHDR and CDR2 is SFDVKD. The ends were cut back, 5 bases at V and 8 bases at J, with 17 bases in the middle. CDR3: CATSGPTQPDGYTF. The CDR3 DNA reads TGTGCCACCAGTGGGCCCACCCAGCCTGACGGCTACACCTTC.

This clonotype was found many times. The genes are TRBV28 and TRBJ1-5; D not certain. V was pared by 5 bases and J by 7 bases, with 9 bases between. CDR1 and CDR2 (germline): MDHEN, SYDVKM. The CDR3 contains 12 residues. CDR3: CASSPLGQPQHF. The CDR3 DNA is TGTGCCAGCAGTCCTTTGGGGCAGCCCCAGCATTTT.

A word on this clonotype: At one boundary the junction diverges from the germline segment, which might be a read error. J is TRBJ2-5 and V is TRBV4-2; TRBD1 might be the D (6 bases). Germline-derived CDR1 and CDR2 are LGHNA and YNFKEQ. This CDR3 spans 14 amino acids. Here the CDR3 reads CASSGGQYKESQYF. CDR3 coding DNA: TGTGCCAGCAGCGGAGGACAGTACAAAGAGTCCCAGTACTTC.

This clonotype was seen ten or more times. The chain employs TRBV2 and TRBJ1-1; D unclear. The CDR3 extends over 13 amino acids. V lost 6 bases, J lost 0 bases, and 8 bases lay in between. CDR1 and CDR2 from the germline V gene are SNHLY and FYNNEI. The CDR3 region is CASRRGMNTEAFF. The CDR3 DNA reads TGTGCCAGCAGACGGGGTATGAACACTGAAGCTTTCTTT.

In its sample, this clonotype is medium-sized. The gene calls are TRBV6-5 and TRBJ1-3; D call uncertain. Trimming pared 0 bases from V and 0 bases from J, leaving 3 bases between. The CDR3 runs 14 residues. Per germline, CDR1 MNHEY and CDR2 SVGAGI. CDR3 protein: CASSYSFSGNTIYF. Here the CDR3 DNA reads TGTGCCAGCAGTTACTCGTTCTCTGGAAACACCATATATTTT.

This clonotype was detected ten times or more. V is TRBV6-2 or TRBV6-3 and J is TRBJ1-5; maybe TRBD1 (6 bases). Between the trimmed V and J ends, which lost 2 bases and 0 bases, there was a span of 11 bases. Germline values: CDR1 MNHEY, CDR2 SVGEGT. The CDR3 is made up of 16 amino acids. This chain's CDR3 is CASSYMGDISNQPQHF. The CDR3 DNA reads TGTGCCAGCAGTTACATGGGGGACATTAGCAATCAGCCCCAGCATTTT.

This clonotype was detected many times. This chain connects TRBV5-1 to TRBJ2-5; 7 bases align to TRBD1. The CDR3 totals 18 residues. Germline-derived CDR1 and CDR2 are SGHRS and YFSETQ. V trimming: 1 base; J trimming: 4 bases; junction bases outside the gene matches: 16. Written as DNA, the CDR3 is TGCGCCAGCAGCTTGTGGACGACAGGGTCCCTAATTAGAGAGACCCAGTACTTC. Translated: CASSLWTTGSLIRETQYF.

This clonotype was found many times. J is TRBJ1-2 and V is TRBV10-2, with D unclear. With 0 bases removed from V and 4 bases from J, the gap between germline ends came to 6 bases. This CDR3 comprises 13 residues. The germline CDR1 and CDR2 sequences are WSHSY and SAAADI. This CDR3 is CASSESARYGYTF. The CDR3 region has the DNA TGCGCCAGCAGTGAGTCGGCGCGCTATGGCTACACCTTC.

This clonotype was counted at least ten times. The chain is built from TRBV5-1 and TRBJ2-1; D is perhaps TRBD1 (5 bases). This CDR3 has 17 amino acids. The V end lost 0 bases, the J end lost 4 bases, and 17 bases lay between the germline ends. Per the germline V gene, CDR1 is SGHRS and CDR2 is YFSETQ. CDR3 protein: CASSLGVQGWGYNEQFF. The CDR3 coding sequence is TGCGCCAGCAGCTTGGGGGTCCAGGGTTGGGGTTACAATGAGCAGTTCTTC.

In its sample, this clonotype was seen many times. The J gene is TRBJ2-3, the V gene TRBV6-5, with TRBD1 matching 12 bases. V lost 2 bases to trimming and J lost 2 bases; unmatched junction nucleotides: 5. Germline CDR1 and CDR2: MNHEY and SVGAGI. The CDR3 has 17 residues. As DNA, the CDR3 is TGTGCCAGCAGTTACACTGGGACAGGGGGCTACACAGATACGCAGTATTTT. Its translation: CASSYTGTGGYTDTQYF.

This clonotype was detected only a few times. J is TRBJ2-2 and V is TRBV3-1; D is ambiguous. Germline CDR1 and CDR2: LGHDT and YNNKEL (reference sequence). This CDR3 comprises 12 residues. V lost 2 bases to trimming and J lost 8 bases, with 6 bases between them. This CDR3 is CASSQLGGELFF. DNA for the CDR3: TGTGCCAGCAGCCAATTAGGTGGGGAGCTGTTTTTT. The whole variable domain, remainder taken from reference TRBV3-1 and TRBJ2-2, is DTAVSQTPKYLVTQMGNDKSIKCEQNLGHDTMYWYKQDSKKFLKIMFSYNNKELIINETVPNRFSPKSPDKAHLNLHINSLELGDSAVYFCASSQLGGELFFGEGSRLTVL.

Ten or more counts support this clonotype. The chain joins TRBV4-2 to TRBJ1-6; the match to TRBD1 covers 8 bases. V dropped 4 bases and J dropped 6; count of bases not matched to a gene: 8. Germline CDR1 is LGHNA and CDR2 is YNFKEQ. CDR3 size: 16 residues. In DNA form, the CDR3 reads TGTGCCAGCAGCCCACCACCCGGACAGGGTAATTCACCCCTCCACTTT. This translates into CASSPPPGQGNSPLHF.

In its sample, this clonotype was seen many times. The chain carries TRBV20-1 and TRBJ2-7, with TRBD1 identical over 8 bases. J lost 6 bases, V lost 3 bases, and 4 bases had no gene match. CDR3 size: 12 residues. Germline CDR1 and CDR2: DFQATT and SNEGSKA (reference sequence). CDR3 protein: CSARDRVGEQYF. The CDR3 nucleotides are TGCAGTGCTAGGGACAGGGTGGGCGAGCAGTACTTC.

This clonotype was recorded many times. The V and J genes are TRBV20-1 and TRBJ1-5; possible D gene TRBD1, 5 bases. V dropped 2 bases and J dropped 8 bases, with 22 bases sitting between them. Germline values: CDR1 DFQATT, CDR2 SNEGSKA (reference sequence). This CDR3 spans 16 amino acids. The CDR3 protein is CSARRRGGAAREPQHF. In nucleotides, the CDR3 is TGCAGTGCTAGACGCCGGGGAGGGGCCGCCCGAGAGCCCCAGCATTTT.

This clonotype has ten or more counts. In DNA form, the CDR3 reads TGTGCCAGCAGCCGCCTGGGATCAGGGATTCGAGCAAATGAGCAGTTCTTC. It codes for CASSRLGSGIRANEQFF. The chain has TRBV6-5 and TRBJ2-1; TRBD1 is a possible D gene (5 bases). Per the germline V gene, CDR1 is MNHEY and CDR2 is SVGAGI. Trimming shortened V by 6 bases and J by 7 bases, and 25 bases separated the two germline ends. CDR3 size: 17 residues.

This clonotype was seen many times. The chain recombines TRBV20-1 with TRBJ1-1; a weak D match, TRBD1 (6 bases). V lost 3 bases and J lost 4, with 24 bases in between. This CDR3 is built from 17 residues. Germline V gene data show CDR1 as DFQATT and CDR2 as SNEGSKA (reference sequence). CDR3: CSARPTKGGMWITEAFF. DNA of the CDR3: TGCAGTGCTAGGCCTACGAAAGGGGGTATGTGGATCACTGAAGCTTTCTTT.

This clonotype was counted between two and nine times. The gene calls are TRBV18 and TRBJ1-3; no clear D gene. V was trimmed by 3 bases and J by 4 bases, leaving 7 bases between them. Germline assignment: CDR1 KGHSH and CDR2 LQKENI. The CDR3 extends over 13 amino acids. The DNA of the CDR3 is TGTGCCAGCTCACCTCTGGTCGGAAACACCATATATTTT. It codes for CASSPLVGNTIYF.

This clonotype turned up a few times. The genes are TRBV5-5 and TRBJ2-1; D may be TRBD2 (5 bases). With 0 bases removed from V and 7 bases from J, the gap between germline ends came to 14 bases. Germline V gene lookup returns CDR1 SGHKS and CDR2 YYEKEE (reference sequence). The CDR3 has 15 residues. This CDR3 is CASSLVAGASNEQFF. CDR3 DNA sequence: TGTGCCAGCAGCTTGGTTGCGGGTGCGTCGAATGAGCAGTTCTTC.

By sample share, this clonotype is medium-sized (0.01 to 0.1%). CDR3: CASSPTSSGANVLTF. The CDR3 DNA reads TGTGCCAGCAGCCCAACGAGCTCTGGGGCCAACGTCCTGACTTTC. The chain has TRBV7-2 and TRBJ2-6, with unresolved D. The ends were cut back, 5 bases at V and 0 bases at J, with 8 bases in the middle. The CDR3 has 15 residues. Germline assignment: CDR1 SGHTA and CDR2 FQGNSA.